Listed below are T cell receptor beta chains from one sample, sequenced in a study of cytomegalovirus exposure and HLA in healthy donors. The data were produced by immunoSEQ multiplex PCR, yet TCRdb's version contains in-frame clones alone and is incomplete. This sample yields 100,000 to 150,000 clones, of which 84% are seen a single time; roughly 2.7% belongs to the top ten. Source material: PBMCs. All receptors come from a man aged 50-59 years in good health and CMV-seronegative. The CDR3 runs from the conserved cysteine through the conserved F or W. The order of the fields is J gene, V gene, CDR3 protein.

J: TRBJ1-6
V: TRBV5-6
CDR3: CASRSEGVDSPLHF

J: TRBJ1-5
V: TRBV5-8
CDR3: CASSFVTGDQPQHF

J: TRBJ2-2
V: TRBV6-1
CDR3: CASSVNRRATGELFF

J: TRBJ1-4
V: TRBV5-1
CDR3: CASSLQGSNEKLFF

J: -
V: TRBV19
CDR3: CASSLQGARDEQYF

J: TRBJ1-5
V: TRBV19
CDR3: CASSKVRDTPQPQHF

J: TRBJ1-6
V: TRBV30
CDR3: CAFDWYNSPLHF

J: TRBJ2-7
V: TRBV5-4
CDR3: CASSAGTSISYEQYF

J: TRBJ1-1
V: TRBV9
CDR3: CASSAGHRAGDTEAFF

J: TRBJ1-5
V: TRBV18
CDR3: CASSPLTDSNQPQHF

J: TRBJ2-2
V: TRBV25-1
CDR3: CASSDTRLANTGELFF

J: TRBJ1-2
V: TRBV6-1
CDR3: CASSEAVTGQAGNYGYTF

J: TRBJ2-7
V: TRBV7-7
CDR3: CASSLAAGGEQYF

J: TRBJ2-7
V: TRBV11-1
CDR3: CASSLGQGNLYEQYF